Listed here are 25 T cell receptor beta chains from one sample, sequenced in a study of spatial heterogeneity in lung cancer. Each CDR3 protein gets one entry after TCRdb re-called the 5' RACE reads with MiXCR. The sample yields about 36,000 distinct CDR3 sequences, about 7.6% seen once. Time point described: blood at routine non-recurrence follow-up after resection. Sequencing used PBMCs, obtained at follow-up. The receptors were sampled from a male donor with early-stage non-small cell lung cancer.

This clonotype was recorded at least ten times. The rearrangement joins TRBV5-4 to TRBJ2-3; D is uncertain. V lost 1 base to trimming and J lost 4 bases, with 13 bases between them. The CDR3 extends over 15 amino acids. The V gene's germline CDR1 is SGHNT and CDR2 YYREEE (reference sequence). The CDR3 here is CASSLFGDRADTQYF. CDR3 in DNA: TGTGCCAGCAGCTTGTTTGGTGATCGGGCAGATACGCAGTATTTT.

The chain has TRBV19 and TRBJ1-5, with D uncertain. CDR3 size: 13 residues. CDR1 and CDR2 (germline): LNHDA, SQIVND (reference sequence). V lost 5 bases, J lost 5 bases, and 10 bases lay in between. For the CDR3, the DNA is TGTGCCAGTAGTGTCCAAGGAGATCAGCCCCAGCATTTT. It codes for CASSVQGDQPQHF.

This clonotype was seen at least ten times. V is TRBV28 and J is TRBJ2-7, with a tentative D call TRBD1 (6 bases). CDR1 and CDR2 (germline): MDHEN, SYDVKM. This CDR3 spans 14 amino acids. With 8 bases removed from V and 0 bases from J, the gap between germline ends came to 14 bases. CDR3 in amino acids: CASARDTNSYEQYF. The CDR3 DNA reads TGTGCCAGCGCCCGGGACACCAACTCCTACGAGCAGTACTTC.

This clonotype occurred a few times. The genes are TRBV12-3 or TRBV12-4 and TRBJ1-1, with D unclear. The V and J ends lost 7 bases and 5 bases respectively, with 14 bases between them. This CDR3 comprises 13 residues. CDR3 sequence reads: CASTLVLGTEAFF. The CDR3, as DNA: TGTGCCAGCACCCTAGTGCTAGGGACTGAAGCTTTCTTT.

This clonotype was seen many times. The chain links TRBV20-1 to TRBJ2-1, with D maybe TRBD2 (5 bases). The CDR3 contains 16 residues. Trimming took 0 bases from V and 10 from J, leaving 22 bases between them. CDR1 and CDR2 (germline): DFQATT, SNEGSKA (reference sequence). The CDR3 protein is CSARDLTNLNSGEQFF. The CDR3 DNA follows: TGCAGTGCTAGAGATCTTACTAATCTAAATTCGGGGGAGCAGTTCTTC.

This clonotype was found many times. The chain recombines TRBV29-1 with TRBJ1-5; D is undetermined. Germline V gene sequence: CDR1 SQVTM, CDR2 ANQGSEA. The CDR3 spans 13 residues. The V gene lost 7 bases and the J gene lost 5 bases, with 15 bases spanning the gap. CDR3 in amino acids: CSAGGGRDQPQHF. The CDR3 DNA sequence: TGCAGCGCCGGAGGTGGTAGGGATCAGCCCCAGCATTTT.

This clonotype was counted between two and nine times. The rearrangement links TRBV28 to TRBJ1-1; D unclear. V was clipped by 2 bases and J by 0 bases, with 7 bases between them. Germline V gene data show CDR1 as MDHEN and CDR2 as SYDVKM. CDR3 length equals 14 residues. This chain's CDR3 is CASSLEQLNTEAFF. Written as DNA, the CDR3 is TGTGCCAGCAGTTTAGAACAGCTGAACACTGAAGCTTTCTTT.

As DNA, the CDR3 is TGCAGTGCGACCCCACAGGGGGTCGCCGGGGAGCTGTTTTTT. Translated: CSATPQGVAGELFF. The chain joins TRBV20-1 to TRBJ2-2; 8 positions agree with TRBD1. The CDR3 is made up of 14 amino acids. Germline CDR1 DFQATT, CDR2 SNEGSKA (reference sequence). The V segment lost 6 bases and the J segment 6 bases; nucleotides outside the gene matches: 9.

V usage is TRBV24-1 and J usage is TRBJ2-3, with TRBD1 matching 11 bases. The ends lost 8 bases at V and 4 bases at J; junction bases unmatched: 1. The CDR3 is made up of 13 amino acids. The germline V gene encodes CDR1 KGHDR and CDR2 SFDVKD. The CDR3 DNA reads TGTGCCACCAAGGGACAGGGGGCAGATACGCAGTATTTT. It encodes CATKGQGADTQYF.

This clonotype came up many times. J is TRBJ2-1 and V is TRBV29-1; a weak D match, TRBD2 (5 bases). The CDR3 length is 11 residues. The V end was cut by 3 bases, the J end by 7 bases, with 7 bases between. Germline V gene sequence: CDR1 SQVTM, CDR2 ANQGSEA. The CDR3 loop reads CSVEKRNEQFF. The CDR3 DNA sequence: TGCAGCGTTGAGAAGCGGAATGAGCAGTTCTTC.

This chain links TRBV7-9 with TRBJ1-2; 10 bases align to TRBD1. The junction had 15 bases not matched to a gene; V was cut back by 5 bases and J by 6 bases. Per germline, CDR1 SEHNR and CDR2 FQNEAQ (reference sequence). CDR3 length: 17 amino acids. CDR3: CASSPPRDRGRRDGYTF. Here the CDR3 DNA reads TGTGCCAGCAGCCCGCCTCGGGACAGGGGCAGGAGGGATGGCTACACCTTC.

This clonotype was observed at least ten times. The rearrangement uses TRBV24-1 and TRBJ1-2; D may be TRBD1 (6 bases). The ends were cut back, 4 bases at V and 2 bases at J, with 10 bases in the middle. Germline V gives CDR1 KGHDR, CDR2 SFDVKD. This CDR3 spans 14 amino acids. The CDR3 coding sequence is TGTGCCACCAGTGACCAGGACAGCAACTATGGCTACACCTTC. As protein: CATSDQDSNYGYTF.

The chain couples TRBV29-1 to TRBJ2-7; 7 bases map to TRBD1. The CDR3 is 11 residues long. CDR1 is SQVTM, CDR2 ANQGSEA, per germline. With V trimmed by 7 bases and J by 6 bases, 6 bases remained unmatched. CDR3 sequence: CSALTGVEQYF. In DNA form, the CDR3 reads TGCAGCGCCCTTACAGGGGTCGAGCAGTACTTC.

The table lists this clonotype with many counts. V gene TRBV3-1 combines with J gene TRBJ2-3; 13 bases map to TRBD2. This CDR3 is 16 amino acids long. V shed 3 bases, J shed 6 bases, and the junction held 6 bases outside the gene matches. Germline CDR1 is LGHDT and CDR2 is YNNKEL (reference sequence). CDR3 amino acids: CASSHSLAGGADTQYF. The CDR3, as DNA: TGTGCCAGCAGCCATTCACTAGCGGGGGGGGCCGATACGCAGTATTTT.

This clonotype was seen ten or more times. This chain joins TRBV18 and TRBJ1-6, with 8 positions matching TRBD1. Trimming at V came to 4 bases and at J to 7 bases, leaving 6 bases not matched to a gene. The germline V gene has CDR1 KGHSH and CDR2 LQKENI. There are 15 residues in the CDR3. The CDR3 spells CASSRSTGANSPLHF. DNA of the CDR3: TGTGCCAGCTCACGATCGACAGGGGCGAATTCACCCCTCCACTTT.

CDR3 sequence reads: CASSLVGVTYNSPLHF. The DNA for the CDR3 is TGTGCCAGCAGCTTAGTTGGGGTCACCTATAATTCACCCCTCCACTTT. The chain joins TRBV7-2 to TRBJ1-6; D is ambiguous. The V end was cut by 1 base, the J end by 2 bases, with 9 bases between. CDR3 size: 16 residues. CDR1 is SGHTA, CDR2 FQGNSA, per germline.

This clonotype was seen more than once but under ten times. The chain has TRBV27 and TRBJ1-2; D ambiguous. CDR3 length equals 13 residues. CDR1 and CDR2 from the germline V gene are MNHEY and SMNVEV (reference sequence). V was shortened by 3 bases and J by 1 base, with 6 bases between the two germline ends. The DNA for the CDR3 is TGTGCCAGCAGTTTGACGGATAACTATGGCTACACCTTC. Residues: CASSLTDNYGYTF.

This clonotype has a count of ten or more. The V gene is TRBV12-3 or TRBV12-4, the J gene TRBJ2-7; 9 bases match TRBD1. The CDR3 totals 17 residues. The junction had 17 bases not matched to a gene; V was cut back by 8 bases and J by 3 bases. This chain's CDR3 is CASAFGTGTGIGYEQYF. The CDR3 nucleotides are TGTGCCAGCGCTTTTGGAACCGGGACAGGGATTGGCTACGAGCAGTACTTC.

The rearrangement uses TRBV12-3 or TRBV12-4 and TRBJ2-2; 7 bases match TRBD1. The V segment lost 6 bases and the J segment 5 bases; nucleotides outside the gene matches: 6. The CDR3 totals 14 residues. The CDR3 reads CASRHLQGTGELFF. In DNA form, the CDR3 reads TGTGCCAGCAGACACCTACAGGGGACCGGGGAGCTGTTTTTT.

This clonotype was recorded at least ten times. The chain recombines TRBV19 with TRBJ2-1; 10 bases are a match to TRBD1. The V gene's germline CDR1 is LNHDA and CDR2 SQIVND (reference sequence). There are 13 residues in the CDR3. The trim removed 1 base at V and 9 bases at J, leaving 0 bases unmatched. In nucleotides, the CDR3 is TGTGCCAGTAGTATAGGGACAGGGGGTGAGCAGTTCTTC. Residues: CASSIGTGGEQFF.

At least ten counts were recorded for this clonotype. The genes are TRBV7-9 and TRBJ2-1; D possibly corresponds to TRBD1 (6 bases). There are 13 residues in the CDR3. Trimming took off 10 bases at V and 4 bases at J, with 14 bases between the two ends. Looked up from germline, CDR1 is SEHNR and CDR2 is FQNEAQ (reference sequence). In DNA, the CDR3 is TGTGCCACCCGGACAGAGCGTTACAATGAGCAGTTCTTC. This gives the protein CATRTERYNEQFF.

This clonotype was seen at least ten times. The CDR3 nucleotides read TGTGCCAGCAGCTTAGGACCCGGCACGACGCAGTATTTT. This sequence encodes CASSLGPGTTQYF. The chain combines TRBV11-2 with TRBJ2-3; D call uncertain. The V end lost 1 base, the J end lost 9 bases, and 11 bases lay between the germline ends. Looked up from germline, CDR1 is SGHAT and CDR2 is FQNNGV. This CDR3 has 13 amino acids.

The J gene is TRBJ2-5, the V gene TRBV18; a weak D match, TRBD1 (6 bases). Trimming removed 2 bases at V and 1 base at J, with 8 bases between. Looked up from germline, CDR1 is KGHSH and CDR2 is LQKENI. The CDR3 sequence is 14 residues long. This chain's CDR3 is CASSPGRGQETQYF. CDR3 nucleotides: TGTGCCAGCTCACCAGGCAGGGGCCAAGAGACCCAGTACTTC.

This clonotype was picked up many times. The gene calls are TRBV3-1 and TRBJ2-7; no firm D call. With 3 bases removed from V and 6 bases from J, the gap between germline ends came to 15 bases. In germline, CDR1 is LGHDT, CDR2 YNNKEL (reference sequence). The CDR3 sequence is 14 residues long. Written as DNA, the CDR3 is TGTGCCAGCAGCCAGGCCCCTTCAGCAGGCGAGCAGTACTTC. Amino acid sequence: CASSQAPSAGEQYF.

This clonotype was seen ten or more times. This sequence joins TRBV7-3 and TRBJ2-3; D is perhaps TRBD2 (5 bases). This CDR3 is built from 16 residues. The ends were cut back, 6 bases at V and 2 bases at J, with 18 bases in the middle. CDR1 and CDR2 (germline): SGHTA, FQGTGA. The CDR3 spells CASSSGLISTTDTQYF. The CDR3 nucleotides are TGTGCCAGCAGTTCTGGACTCATTTCTACCACAGATACGCAGTATTTT.